The 30 T cell receptor beta chains reported below all come from one sample, sequenced in a study of blood T cell repertoires in COVID-19. Sequencing was performed with immunoSEQ multiplex PCR; in TCRdb, only in-frame clones are kept and a portion is missing. The repertoire holds some 300,000 clones, 89% seen once, with 2.9% in the top ten. Sequenced material: PBMCs or T cells enriched from blood (not recorded which). These TCRs come from a woman in her forties or fifties who had been exposed to COVID-19.

V gene TRBV29-1 combines with J gene TRBJ2-7, with 8 bases matching TRBD1. V dropped 5 bases and J dropped 1; count of bases not matched to a gene: 4. Germline CDR1 is SQVTM and CDR2 is ANQGSEA. The CDR3 spans 13 residues. The CDR3 region is CSVTRTGSYEQYF. The CDR3 DNA is TGCAGCGTTACTAGGACAGGGTCCTACGAGCAGTACTTC.

CDR3 sequence: CASSLDSEQYF. In DNA, the CDR3 is TGTGCCAGCAGCTTAGATAGCGAGCAGTACTTC. The V and J genes are TRBV11-2 and TRBJ2-7; D unclear. This CDR3 has 11 residues. The germline V gene encodes CDR1 SGHAT and CDR2 FQNNGV. V was trimmed by 0 bases and J by 6 bases, leaving 3 bases between them.

The V gene is TRBV29-1, the J gene TRBJ2-5; 8 bases line up with TRBD1. Germline trimming cut 6 bases from V and 3 bases from J; bases unmatched to any gene: 3. The CDR3 has 12 residues. The germline V gene has CDR1 SQVTM and CDR2 ANQGSEA. In DNA form, the CDR3 reads TGCAGCGTCGACAGGGGAGAAGAGACCCAGTACTTC. Translated: CSVDRGEETQYF.

This chain links TRBV29-1 with TRBJ1-2; TRBD1 is a possible D gene (5 bases). This CDR3 contains 13 residues. The V and J ends lost 1 base and 2 bases respectively, with 8 bases between them. The germline CDR1 and CDR2 sequences are SQVTM and ANQGSEA. CDR3 amino acids: CSVEATENYGYTF. The CDR3, as DNA: TGCAGCGTTGAAGCGACAGAGAACTATGGCTACACCTTC.

The chain recombines TRBV5-1 with TRBJ2-7; TRBD2 aligns across 8 bases. The germline V gene encodes CDR1 SGHRS and CDR2 YFSETQ. V shed 4 bases, J shed 2 bases, and the junction held 8 bases outside the gene matches. The CDR3 runs to 15 residues. Written as DNA, the CDR3 is TGCGCCAGCAGCGGGAGACTAGCGATTCCCTACGAGCAGTACTTC. This encodes CASSGRLAIPYEQYF.

V gene TRBV28 combines with J gene TRBJ2-7; 7 nucleotides match TRBD1. The V gene end was trimmed by 6 bases and the J gene end by 2 bases; junction bases not matched to a gene: 7. This CDR3 comprises 14 residues. In germline, CDR1 is MDHEN, CDR2 SYDVKM. CDR3 bases: TGTGCCAGCAGCCCCGGACAGGCGACCTACGAGCAGTACTTC. This translates into CASSPGQATYEQYF.

This chain joins TRBV14 and TRBJ2-2, with 9 positions matching TRBD1. Germline V lookup: CDR1 SGHDN, CDR2 FVKESK. V dropped 2 bases and J dropped 3; count of bases not matched to a gene: 7. This CDR3 comprises 17 residues. The CDR3 reads CASSQTRTGADTGELFF. CDR3 coding DNA: TGTGCCAGCAGCCAAACTCGGACAGGGGCCGACACCGGGGAGCTGTTTTTT. Combining the CDR3 with reference TRBV14 and TRBJ2-2 gives the whole variable domain EAGVTQFPSHSVIEKGQTVTLRCDPISGHDNLYWYRRVMGKEIKFLLHFVKESKQDESGMPNNRFLAERTGGTYSTLKVQPAELEDSGVYFCASSQTRTGADTGELFFGEGSRLTVL.

The genes are TRBV7-2 and TRBJ1-2; TRBD1 matches 10 bases. CDR3 length: 15 amino acids. The germline gives CDR1 SGHTA, CDR2 FQGNSA. V lost 3 bases, J lost 3 bases, and 4 bases stayed unmatched. The CDR3 sequence: CASSFDRGRDYGYTF. In DNA form, the CDR3 reads TGTGCCAGCAGCTTCGACAGGGGGCGAGACTATGGCTACACCTTC. Full variable domain (remainder filled in from reference TRBV7-2 and TRBJ1-2): GAGVSQSPSNKVTEKGKDVELRCDPISGHTALYWYRQSLGQGLEFLIYFQGNSAPDKSGLPSDRFSAERTGGSVSTLTIQRTQQEDSAVYLCASSFDRGRDYGYTFGSGTRLTVV.

This rearrangement joins TRBV5-1 to TRBJ2-7, with 9 nucleotides matching TRBD2. The CDR3 runs to 13 residues. V lost 4 bases and J lost 3; bases outside the gene matches: 2. CDR1 and CDR2 (germline): SGHRS, YFSETQ. Here the CDR3 reads CASSRTSDYEQYF. CDR3 bases: TGCGCCAGCAGCCGGACTAGCGACTACGAGCAGTACTTC.

The sample holds one count of this clone. The rearrangement joins TRBV18 to TRBJ2-3; D is ambiguous. Trimming took off 3 bases at V and 2 bases at J, with 12 bases between the two ends. Germline loops: CDR1 KGHSH, CDR2 LQKENI. The CDR3 is made up of 15 amino acids. The chain's CDR3 is CASSPVLRNTDTQYF. As DNA, the CDR3 is TGTGCCAGCTCACCTGTCCTGCGAAACACAGATACGCAGTATTTT.

The V and J genes are TRBV19 and TRBJ2-7; 7 bases match TRBD1. Unmatched junction bases numbered 13, after V lost 4 bases and J lost 13 bases. CDR3 size: 13 residues. Germline-derived CDR1 and CDR2 are LNHDA and SQIVND (reference sequence). The CDR3 sequence is CASSTSTTGTFYF. CDR3 in DNA: TGTGCCAGTAGTACCAGTACGACAGGGACCTTTTACTTC.

The chain carries TRBV19 and TRBJ1-5; 7 nucleotides line up with TRBD1. Germline values: CDR1 LNHDA, CDR2 SQIVND (reference sequence). Trimming at V came to 5 bases and at J to 2 bases, leaving 18 bases not matched to a gene. The CDR3 spans 19 residues. CDR3 region: CASSLSGTDPWLGNQPQHF. The CDR3 region has the DNA TGTGCCAGTAGTTTATCCGGGACAGATCCTTGGTTGGGCAATCAGCCCCAGCATTTT.

The V call is TRBV15, the J call TRBJ1-2; 7 nucleotides match TRBD1. The CDR3 is made up of 15 amino acids. The germline V gene encodes CDR1 LNHNV and CDR2 YYDKDF (reference sequence). Germline trimming cut 1 base from V and 1 base from J; bases unmatched to any gene: 3. The CDR3 sequence: CATSRAAGGNYGYTF. In DNA, the CDR3 is TGTGCCACCAGCAGAGCTGCAGGGGGTAACTATGGCTACACCTTC.

This clone was counted only a few times. V gene TRBV9 combines with J gene TRBJ2-6; D ambiguous. In germline, CDR1 is SGDLS, CDR2 YYNGEE. The V end lost 0 bases, the J end lost 2 bases, and 6 bases lay between the germline ends. CDR3 length equals 15 residues. As DNA, the CDR3 is TGTGCCAGCAGCGTAGATGTAACTGGGGCCAACGTCCTGACTTTC. It specifies CASSVDVTGANVLTF.

A single count supports this clone. V gene TRBV28 combines with J gene TRBJ1-6; TRBD1 is a possible D gene (5 bases). This CDR3 has 17 residues. V shed 6 bases and J shed 6 bases, with 21 bases lying between them. Germline assignment: CDR1 MDHEN and CDR2 SYDVKM. The CDR3 sequence: CASSRTLMTAPNSPLHF. CDR3 DNA sequence: TGTGCCAGCAGCCGGACCCTGATGACAGCGCCTAATTCACCCCTCCACTTT.

This chain uses TRBV7-8 with TRBJ2-5; a weak D match, TRBD2 (6 bases). The V end was cut by 1 base, the J end by 7 bases, with 25 bases between. CDR1 is SGHVS and CDR2 is FQNEAQ in the germline V gene. The CDR3 consists of 18 residues. CDR3 sequence: CASSLVHTSFSVTGTQYF. CDR3 DNA sequence: TGTGCCAGCAGCTTAGTGCACACTAGCTTTAGTGTAACTGGGACCCAGTACTTC.

The V and J genes are TRBV10-3 and TRBJ2-5; TRBD2 matches at 7 bases. This CDR3 contains 13 residues. Germline V gene sequence: CDR1 ENHRY, CDR2 SYGVKD. The trim removed 8 bases at V and 2 bases at J, leaving 5 bases unmatched. CDR3 amino acids: CAISWGGQETQYF. In DNA form, the CDR3 reads TGTGCCATCTCTTGGGGGGGACAAGAGACCCAGTACTTC.

This clone occurred once. The V and J genes are TRBV27 and TRBJ2-1; 10 bases map to TRBD1. J lost 7 bases, V lost 5 bases, and 11 bases had no gene match. Per the germline V gene, CDR1 is MNHEY and CDR2 is SMNVEV (reference sequence). This CDR3 contains 16 residues. The DNA for the CDR3 is TGTGCCAGCAGTGCGATAGACAGGGGGCAAATGAATGAGCAGTTCTTC. This codes for CASSAIDRGQMNEQFF.

The DNA of the CDR3 is TGCGCCAGCAGCTCCGGGGGATCAACTAATGAAAAACTGTTTTTT. Its translation: CASSSGGSTNEKLFF. The chain combines TRBV5-1 with TRBJ1-4; perhaps TRBD1 as D (5 bases). This CDR3 contains 15 residues. CDR1 is SGHRS and CDR2 is YFSETQ in the germline V gene. Between the trimmed V and J ends, which lost 3 bases and 0 bases, there was a span of 9 bases.

The rearrangement uses TRBV10-3 and TRBJ1-2, with D perhaps TRBD1 (6 bases). The length of the CDR3 is 13 residues. CDR1 and CDR2 from the germline V gene are ENHRY and SYGVKD. V was shortened by 6 bases and J by 4 bases, with 12 bases between the two germline ends. CDR3 DNA sequence: TGTGCCATCAGGGCGGACAGCACCTATGGCTACACCTTC. Amino acid sequence: CAIRADSTYGYTF.

The chain is built from TRBV7-8 and TRBJ1-1, with 7 bases aligning to TRBD1. The CDR3 runs 12 residues. Germline trimming cut 5 bases from V and 6 bases from J; bases unmatched to any gene: 3. In germline, CDR1 is SGHVS, CDR2 FQNEAQ. The CDR3 DNA is TGTGCCAGCAGCCCCGACAGGGCTGAAGCTTTCTTT. Translated: CASSPDRAEAFF.

This clone showed up many times. CDR3: CASSYRGSGYGYTF. Written as DNA, the CDR3 is TGTGCCAGCAGCTACAGGGGATCGGGCTATGGCTACACCTTC. The rearrangement joins TRBV11-1 to TRBJ1-2; 7 nucleotides agree with TRBD1. Germline loops: CDR1 SGHAT, CDR2 FQDESV (reference sequence). The length of the CDR3 is 14 residues. V gave up 4 bases and J gave up 4 bases; unmatched junction bases: 6.

The V gene is TRBV29-1, the J gene TRBJ2-5, with 11 bases lining up with TRBD2. The CDR3 has 16 residues. Looked up from germline, CDR1 is SQVTM and CDR2 is ANQGSEA. Trimming cost V 3 bases and J 1 base; bases outside gene matches: 7. The chain's CDR3 is CSVEAASGGLQETQYF. The CDR3 nucleotides are TGCAGCGTTGAGGCGGCTAGCGGGGGGCTCCAAGAGACCCAGTACTTC.

This clone appeared a single time. The genes are TRBV9 and TRBJ2-2; D unresolved. CDR3 length: 13 amino acids. The germline CDR1 and CDR2 sequences are SGDLS and YYNGEE. The V gene lost 0 bases and the J gene lost 5 bases, with 5 bases spanning the gap. The CDR3 sequence: CASSVASTGELFF. CDR3 nucleotides: TGTGCCAGCAGCGTAGCTAGTACCGGGGAGCTGTTTTTT.

This clone was recorded once. The chain carries TRBV4-1 and TRBJ1-1; 8 positions match TRBD1. V lost 4 bases and J lost 7; bases outside the gene matches: 8. CDR3 length equals 14 residues. Germline V lookup: CDR1 MGHRA, CDR2 YSYEKL. The CDR3 reads CASSRYGQGSEAFF. CDR3 nucleotides: TGCGCCAGCAGCCGATATGGACAGGGTAGTGAAGCTTTCTTT.

The chain employs TRBV5-1 and TRBJ2-5; 8 bases map to TRBD2. V gave up 7 bases and J gave up 5 bases; unmatched junction bases: 7. In germline, CDR1 is SGHRS, CDR2 YFSETQ. This CDR3 has 13 amino acids. The CDR3 nucleotides are TGCGCCAGCGGGCGGGGGGCCGGGGAGACCCAGTACTTC. Residues: CASGRGAGETQYF.

The rearrangement uses TRBV2 and TRBJ2-5; TRBD2 agrees at 7 bases. The CDR3 runs to 15 residues. V shed 2 bases, J shed 4 bases, and the junction held 7 bases outside the gene matches. Germline lookup yields CDR1 SNHLY and CDR2 FYNNEI. The DNA of the CDR3 is TGTGCCAGCAGTGAAAGGACGGGGGGATCAGAGACCCAGTACTTC. Protein product: CASSERTGGSETQYF.

J is TRBJ2-5 and V is TRBV15; D is perhaps TRBD2 (6 bases). Germline-derived CDR1 and CDR2 are LNHNV and YYDKDF (reference sequence). V lost 1 base, J lost 4 bases, and 16 bases lay in between. The CDR3 contains 16 residues. The CDR3 nucleotides are TGTGCCACCAGCAGAGGGGGACGAGGAGGGCTAGAGACCCAGTACTTC. Protein product: CATSRGGRGGLETQYF.

This chain links TRBV30 with TRBJ2-7; the D gene is possibly TRBD2 (5 bases). The V end lost 1 base, the J end lost 9 bases, and 19 bases lay between the germline ends. Germline CDR1 is GTSNPN and CDR2 is SVGIG (reference sequence). The CDR3 loop spans 14 amino acids. The CDR3 DNA follows: TGTGCCTGGAGTGGTCCGGGAAGAAGTCTAGGGCAGTACTTC. Translated, it gives CAWSGPGRSLGQYF.

The chain combines TRBV4-2 with TRBJ1-4; D remains unclear. This CDR3 has 13 amino acids. Germline values: CDR1 LGHNA, CDR2 YNFKEQ. Trimming removed 5 bases at V and 8 bases at J, with 12 bases between. The CDR3 is CASSVRAGEKLFF. Here the CDR3 DNA reads TGTGCCAGCAGCGTTAGGGCGGGGGAAAAACTGTTTTTT.